These 7 T cell receptor beta chains were sequenced from one sample in a study of blood T cell repertoires in COVID-19. TCRdb's table, derived via immunoSEQ multiplex PCR, lists solely in-frame clones and lacks some. The data hold roughly 260,000 clones, with around 89% observed a single time. Sequencing used peripheral blood. The receptors here all came from a man aged 60-69 years who had recovered from COVID-19.

This chain links TRBV5-4 with TRBJ1-6; D remains unclear. Germline values: CDR1 SGHNT, CDR2 YYREEE (reference sequence). This CDR3 has 13 amino acids. Trimming shortened V by 0 bases and J by 7 bases, and 5 bases separated the two germline ends. This CDR3 reads CASSLDGNSPLHF. Here the CDR3 DNA reads TGTGCCAGCAGCTTGGACGGGAATTCACCCCTCCACTTT.

The J gene is TRBJ1-5, the V gene TRBV18; 11 nucleotides match TRBD1. The V gene end was trimmed by 8 bases and the J gene end by 2 bases; junction bases not matched to a gene: 8. CDR3 size: 16 residues. The V gene's germline CDR1 is KGHSH and CDR2 LQKENI. The CDR3: CASKRTGGFGNQPQHF. As DNA, the CDR3 is TGTGCCAGCAAGCGGACAGGGGGCTTTGGCAATCAGCCCCAGCATTTT.

CDR3 DNA: TGCAGCGTTGACCGACTAGCGTCTGGGGAGACCCAGTACTTC. It codes for CSVDRLASGETQYF. The chain recombines TRBV29-1 with TRBJ2-5; 8 bases align to TRBD2. This CDR3 is 14 amino acids long. Germline CDR1 SQVTM, CDR2 ANQGSEA. V lost 3 bases and J lost 5; bases outside the gene matches: 8.

CDR3 sequence (DNA): TGTGCCAGCAGGGACAGGAACACTGAAGCTTTCTTT. Protein sequence: CASRDRNTEAFF. The rearrangement links TRBV6-6 to TRBJ1-1; D perhaps matches TRBD1 (6 bases). Looked up from germline, CDR1 is MNHNY and CDR2 is SVGAGI (reference sequence). The V and J ends lost 6 bases and 1 base respectively, with 6 bases between them. The CDR3 length is 12 residues.

This chain joins TRBV27 and TRBJ2-2; unclear D gene. Germline CDR1 and CDR2: MNHEY and SMNVEV (reference sequence). The CDR3 is 16 amino acids. The ends were cut back, 1 base at V and 0 bases at J, with 9 bases in the middle. CDR3 region: CASSLFQTSNTGELFF. The CDR3 DNA reads as TGTGCCAGCAGTTTATTTCAGACATCGAACACCGGGGAGCTGTTTTTT.

The rearrangement links TRBV2 to TRBJ1-1; D is unclear. Germline CDR1 is SNHLY and CDR2 is FYNNEI. The length of the CDR3 is 11 residues. Trimming left V 5 bases short and J 11 bases short, with 12 bases between. CDR3 DNA sequence: TGTGCCAGCAGTCCCGACGGGGTGGCTTTCTTT. Translating gives CASSPDGVAFF. The variable domain in full, completed from reference TRBV2 and TRBJ1-1, reads EPEVTQTPSHQVTQMGQEVILRCVPISNHLYFYWYRQILGQKVEFLVSFYNNEISEKSEIFDDQFSVERPDGSNFTLKIRSTKLEDSAMYFCASSPDGVAFFGQGTRLTVV.

The chain employs TRBV7-9 and TRBJ2-3; D call uncertain. The ends were cut back, 3 bases at V and 0 bases at J, with 13 bases in the middle. The germline CDR1 and CDR2 sequences are SEHNR and FQNEAQ (reference sequence). The CDR3 totals 16 residues. CDR3 protein: CASSFEPSTSTDTQYF. In nucleotides, the CDR3 is TGTGCCAGCAGCTTTGAGCCGTCCACTAGCACAGATACGCAGTATTTT.